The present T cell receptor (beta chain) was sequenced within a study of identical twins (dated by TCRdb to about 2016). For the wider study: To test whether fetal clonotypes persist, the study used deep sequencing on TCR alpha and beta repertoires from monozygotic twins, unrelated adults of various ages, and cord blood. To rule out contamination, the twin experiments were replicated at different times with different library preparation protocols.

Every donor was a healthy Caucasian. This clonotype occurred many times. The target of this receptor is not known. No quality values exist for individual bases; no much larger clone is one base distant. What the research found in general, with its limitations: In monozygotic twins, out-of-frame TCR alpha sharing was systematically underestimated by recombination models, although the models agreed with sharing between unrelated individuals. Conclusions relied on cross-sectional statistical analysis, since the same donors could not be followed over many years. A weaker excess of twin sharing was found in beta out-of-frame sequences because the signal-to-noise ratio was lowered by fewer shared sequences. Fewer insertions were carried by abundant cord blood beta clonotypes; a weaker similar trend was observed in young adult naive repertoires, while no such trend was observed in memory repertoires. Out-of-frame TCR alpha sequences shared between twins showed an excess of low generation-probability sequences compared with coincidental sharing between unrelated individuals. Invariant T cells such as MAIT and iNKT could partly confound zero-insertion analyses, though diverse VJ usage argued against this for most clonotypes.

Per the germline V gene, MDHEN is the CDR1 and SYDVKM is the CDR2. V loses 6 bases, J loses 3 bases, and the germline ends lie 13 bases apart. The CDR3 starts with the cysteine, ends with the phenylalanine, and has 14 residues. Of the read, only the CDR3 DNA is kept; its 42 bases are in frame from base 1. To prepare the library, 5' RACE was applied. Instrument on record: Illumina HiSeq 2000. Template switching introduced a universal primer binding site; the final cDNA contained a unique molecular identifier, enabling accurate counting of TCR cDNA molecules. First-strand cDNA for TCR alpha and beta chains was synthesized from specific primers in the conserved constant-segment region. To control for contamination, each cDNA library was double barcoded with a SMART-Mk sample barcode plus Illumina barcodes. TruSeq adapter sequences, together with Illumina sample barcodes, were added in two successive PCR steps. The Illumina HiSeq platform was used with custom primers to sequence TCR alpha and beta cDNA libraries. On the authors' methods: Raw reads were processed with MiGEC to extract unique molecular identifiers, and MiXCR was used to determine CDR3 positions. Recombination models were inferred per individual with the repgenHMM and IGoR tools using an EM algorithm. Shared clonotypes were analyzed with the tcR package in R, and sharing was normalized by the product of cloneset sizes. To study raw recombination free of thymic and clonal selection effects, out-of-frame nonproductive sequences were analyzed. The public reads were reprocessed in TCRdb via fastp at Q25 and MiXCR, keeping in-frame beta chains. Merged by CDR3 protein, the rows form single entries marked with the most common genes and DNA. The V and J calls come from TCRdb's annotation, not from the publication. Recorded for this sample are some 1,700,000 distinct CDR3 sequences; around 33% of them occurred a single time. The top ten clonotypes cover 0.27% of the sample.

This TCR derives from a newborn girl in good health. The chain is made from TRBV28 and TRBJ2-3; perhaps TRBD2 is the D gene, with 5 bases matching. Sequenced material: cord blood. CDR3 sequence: CASSWRTVTDTQYF. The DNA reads TGTGCCAGCAGCTGGAGGACTGTTACAGATACGCAGTATTTT.